This passage covers 23 T cell receptor beta chains from one sample sequenced in a study of T cell changes during pregnancy in multiple sclerosis. The protocol was immunoSEQ multiplex PCR, while the TCRdb copy is restricted to in-frame clones and leaves out a portion. The sample includes some 20,000 clones, around nine tenths seen only once; the top ten take 4.5% to 7%. The sequenced sample was CD8+ T cells from peripheral blood mononuclear cells, obtained after pregnancy. The receptors were gathered from a female donor in good health, enrolled as a control in a pregnancy study.

The rearrangement uses TRBV27 and TRBJ2-2; 8 nucleotides line up with TRBD2. V lost 2 bases, J lost 5 bases, and 7 bases stayed unmatched. This CDR3 comprises 16 residues. Germline V CDR1 and CDR2: MNHEY, SMNVEV (reference sequence). In DNA form, the CDR3 reads TGTGCCAGCAGTTTAGATCGGGGGGGGTGGACCGGGGAGCTGTTTTTT. Protein product: CASSLDRGGWTGELFF.

The chain joins TRBV9 to TRBJ2-1; 8 nucleotides match TRBD1. The CDR3 has 13 residues. With V trimmed by 0 bases and J by 16 bases, 9 bases remained unmatched. CDR1 and CDR2 from the germline V gene are SGDLS and YYNGEE. DNA for the CDR3: TGTGCCAGCAGCGTAGAGGGACAGGTAGCCCTATTCTTC. As protein: CASSVEGQVALFF.

The rearrangement uses TRBV5-6 and TRBJ1-2; no clear D gene. Trimming took off 0 bases at V and 4 bases at J, with 7 bases between the two ends. The CDR3 consists of 13 residues. Germline lookup yields CDR1 SGHDT and CDR2 YYEEEE. Here the CDR3 reads CASSLDYTYGYTF. In nucleotides, the CDR3 is TGTGCCAGCAGCTTGGATTACACCTATGGCTACACCTTC.

The chain carries TRBV11-2 and TRBJ2-7; 8 nucleotides agree with TRBD1. The V gene's germline CDR1 is SGHAT and CDR2 FQNNGV. This CDR3 comprises 14 residues. V lost 5 bases and J lost 6; bases outside the gene matches: 9. CDR3 DNA: TGTGCCAGCAGCACCCGGGACAGGCCCTTCGAGCAGTACTTC. It translates to CASSTRDRPFEQYF.

The rearrangement joins TRBV5-6 to TRBJ2-7, with D perhaps TRBD1 (6 bases). This CDR3 has 13 amino acids. Germline V gives CDR1 SGHDT, CDR2 YYEEEE. Trimming stripped 2 bases from V and 1 base from J, with 7 bases between. The CDR3 nucleotides are TGTGCCAGCAGCTTTACAGGGTCCTACGAGCAGTACTTC. Its translation: CASSFTGSYEQYF. Based on the CDR3 plus reference TRBV5-6 and TRBJ2-7, the full variable domain is DAGVTQSPTHLIKTRGQQVTLRCSPKSGHDTVSWYQQALGQGPQFIFQYYEEEERQRGNFPDRFSGHQFPNYSSELNVNALLLGDSALYLCASSFTGSYEQYFGPGTRLTVT.

V is TRBV11-2 and J is TRBJ1-1; tentatively, D is TRBD1 (5 bases). The CDR3 is 16 amino acids. V was cut by 5 bases and J by 1 base, with 17 bases left in between. Germline V CDR1 and CDR2: SGHAT, FQNNGV. The CDR3 region is CASSPRESGGNTEAFF. As DNA, the CDR3 is TGTGCCAGCAGCCCTCGGGAATCGGGGGGGAACACTGAAGCTTTCTTT.

The gene calls are TRBV7-6 and TRBJ1-1; D unclear. This CDR3 region has 13 residues. V lost 2 bases and J lost 8, with 12 bases in between. Germline loops: CDR1 SGHVS, CDR2 FNYEAQ. CDR3 bases: TGTGCCAGCAGCTTAATGGATTCGGGGGAAGCTTTCTTT. This sequence encodes CASSLMDSGEAFF.

The genes are TRBV30 and TRBJ1-5; 8 bases agree with TRBD1. The CDR3 loop spans 14 amino acids. Germline CDR1 is GTSNPN and CDR2 is SVGIG (reference sequence). Losses at the gene ends were 1 base for V and 2 bases for J; bases not matched to a gene: 1. The CDR3 is CAWSAGQGNQPQHF. The CDR3 region has the DNA TGTGCCTGGAGTGCGGGACAGGGCAATCAGCCCCAGCATTTT.

This chain uses TRBV30 with TRBJ2-3; D is perhaps TRBD2 (7 bases). The CDR3 runs 18 residues. Germline V CDR1 and CDR2: GTSNPN, SVGIG (reference sequence). Trimming shortened V by 0 bases and J by 0 bases, and 19 bases separated the two germline ends. CDR3 coding DNA: TGTGCCTGGAGTGTACGGGGGGCCCTTTTAAAAAGCACAGATACGCAGTATTTT. Its protein is CAWSVRGALLKSTDTQYF.

This chain connects TRBV6-5 to TRBJ2-5, with 7 bases identical to TRBD2. Germline V gene data show CDR1 as MNHEY and CDR2 as SVGAGI. The ends lost 0 bases at V and 2 bases at J; junction bases unmatched: 3. This CDR3 is built from 15 residues. The CDR3 sequence: CASSYSGGDQETQYF. The CDR3 DNA sequence: TGTGCCAGCAGTTACTCGGGGGGGGATCAAGAGACCCAGTACTTC.

V usage is TRBV27 and J usage is TRBJ1-2; possible D gene TRBD1, 5 bases. V was clipped by 0 bases and J by 4 bases, with 9 bases between them. The CDR3 has 14 amino acids. Per the germline V gene, CDR1 is MNHEY and CDR2 is SMNVEV (reference sequence). CDR3 residues: CASSLSPGFYGYTF. For the CDR3, the DNA is TGTGCCAGCAGTTTATCTCCAGGGTTCTATGGCTACACCTTC.

V usage is TRBV7-2 and J usage is TRBJ2-1; 8 nucleotides agree with TRBD2. The CDR3 loop spans 15 amino acids. CDR1 is SGHTA, CDR2 FQGNSA, per germline. After removal of 1 base from V and 6 bases from J, the junction contained 5 bases not matched to a gene. The CDR3 is CASSLVDGGANEQFF. The CDR3 DNA sequence: TGTGCCAGCAGCTTAGTGGACGGGGGGGCCAATGAGCAGTTCTTC.

V gene TRBV19 combines with J gene TRBJ1-5; D is uncertain. V lost 5 bases, J lost 5 bases, and 19 bases lay in between. The CDR3 spans 16 residues. Germline loops: CDR1 LNHDA, CDR2 SQIVND (reference sequence). In DNA, the CDR3 is TGTGCCAGTAGTGTCGTGGCGGAAGTGTCGGATCAGCCCCAGCATTTT. Translating gives CASSVVAEVSDQPQHF.

The chain combines TRBV11-3 with TRBJ1-1; 7 bases match TRBD1. V lost 5 bases, J lost 8 bases, and 14 bases stayed unmatched. Looked up from germline, CDR1 is SGHNT and CDR2 is YENEEA. This CDR3 spans 15 amino acids. The chain's CDR3 is CASSLPTGPTLEAFF. The CDR3 coding sequence is TGTGCCAGCAGCCTACCGACAGGGCCCACTTTAGAAGCTTTCTTT.

The chain carries TRBV27 and TRBJ1-3; 10 nucleotides agree with TRBD1. The V gene's germline CDR1 is MNHEY and CDR2 SMNVEV (reference sequence). Trimming cost V 5 bases and J 4 bases; bases outside gene matches: 11. The CDR3 loop spans 17 amino acids. CDR3 coding DNA: TGTGCCAGCAGTCCCGGAGGACAGGGGGAGCGAGGAAACACCATATATTTT. Translating it yields CASSPGGQGERGNTIYF.

The chain joins TRBV9 to TRBJ2-1; a possible D gene is TRBD2 (7 bases). Germline lookup yields CDR1 SGDLS and CDR2 YYNGEE. This CDR3 comprises 16 residues. Trimming removed 2 bases at V and 5 bases at J, with 17 bases between. CDR3 protein: CASSVGGGPSNNEQFF. For the CDR3, the DNA is TGTGCCAGCAGCGTTGGGGGGGGGCCGTCCAACAATGAGCAGTTCTTC.

The chain joins TRBV29-1 to TRBJ2-7; a possible D gene is TRBD1 (6 bases). Trimming shortened V by 4 bases and J by 1 base, and 17 bases separated the two germline ends. Germline V gives CDR1 SQVTM, CDR2 ANQGSEA. CDR3 length: 15 residues. CDR3 residues: CSVVGARVTSYEQYF. As DNA, the CDR3 is TGCAGCGTTGTGGGGGCGAGGGTTACGTCCTACGAGCAGTACTTC.

The chain joins TRBV9 to TRBJ1-1; no definite D call. V lost 1 base to trimming and J lost 6 bases, with 13 bases between them. The CDR3 runs 14 residues. Germline assignment: CDR1 SGDLS and CDR2 YYNGEE. CDR3 protein: CASSVYSGSAEAFF. In nucleotides, the CDR3 is TGTGCCAGCAGCGTATATTCTGGGAGCGCTGAAGCTTTCTTT.

The rearrangement links TRBV4-3 to TRBJ2-5, with a possible D match to TRBD1 (5 bases). CDR1 and CDR2 (germline): LGHNA, YSLEER. Between the trimmed V and J ends, which lost 0 bases and 4 bases, there was a span of 12 bases. The CDR3 runs 15 residues. Written as DNA, the CDR3 is TGCGCCAGCAGCCAAGATAGGGTAGGGGCAGAGACCCAGTACTTC. Translated, it gives CASSQDRVGAETQYF.

The chain uses TRBV6-5 and TRBJ2-7; the D gene is possibly TRBD2 (6 bases). CDR1 is MNHEY and CDR2 is SVGAGI in the germline V gene. V was trimmed by 5 bases and J by 0 bases, leaving 14 bases between them. The CDR3 is made up of 15 amino acids. This chain's CDR3 is CASSRGTLNSYEQYF. CDR3 DNA sequence: TGTGCCAGCAGTCGCGGGACCCTAAACTCCTACGAGCAGTACTTC.

The CDR3 nucleotides are TGTGCCAGCAGTTACTGGCCAGGGGAAGATGGCTACACCTTC. It translates to CASSYWPGEDGYTF. The rearrangement joins TRBV6-5 to TRBJ1-2, with a tentative D call TRBD1 (6 bases). V lost 1 base to trimming and J lost 6 bases, with 12 bases between them. CDR1 and CDR2 (germline): MNHEY, SVGAGI. The CDR3 is 14 amino acids.

The chain has TRBV19 and TRBJ1-2; 7 bases match TRBD1. This CDR3 is built from 14 residues. The junction had 13 bases not matched to a gene; V was cut back by 10 bases and J by 5 bases. Germline values: CDR1 LNHDA, CDR2 SQIVND (reference sequence). CDR3 region: CATTNNRDRYGYTF. In DNA, the CDR3 is TGTGCCACCACTAACAACCGGGACAGATATGGCTACACCTTC.

The V and J genes are TRBV9 and TRBJ2-2; tentatively, D is TRBD1 (6 bases). V was shortened by 0 bases and J by 0 bases, with 12 bases between the two germline ends. Germline CDR1 is SGDLS and CDR2 is YYNGEE. The CDR3 is made up of 17 amino acids. CDR3 protein: CASSVARGTANTGELFF. CDR3 nucleotides: TGTGCCAGCAGCGTAGCGAGGGGGACGGCGAACACCGGGGAGCTGTTTTTT.